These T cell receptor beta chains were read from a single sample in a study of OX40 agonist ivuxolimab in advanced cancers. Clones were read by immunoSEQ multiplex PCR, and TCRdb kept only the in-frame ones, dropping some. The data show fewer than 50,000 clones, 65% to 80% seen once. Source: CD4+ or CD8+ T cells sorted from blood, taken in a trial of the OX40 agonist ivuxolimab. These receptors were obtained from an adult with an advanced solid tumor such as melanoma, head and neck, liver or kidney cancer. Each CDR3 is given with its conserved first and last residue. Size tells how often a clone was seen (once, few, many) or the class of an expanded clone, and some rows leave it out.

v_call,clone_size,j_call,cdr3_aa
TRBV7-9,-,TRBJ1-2,CASSSPGPGGLDGYTF
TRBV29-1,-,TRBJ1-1,CSVVGGGGKAEAFF
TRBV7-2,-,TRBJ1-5,CASSQDRSYEPQHF
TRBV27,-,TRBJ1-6,CASSSYHTGPGSPLHF
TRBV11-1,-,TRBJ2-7,CASCGQGDYEQYF
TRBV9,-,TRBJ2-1,CASSVGRWARNEQFF
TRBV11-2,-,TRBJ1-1,CASSLVWEKAFF
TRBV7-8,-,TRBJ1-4,CASSPRLGANEKLFF
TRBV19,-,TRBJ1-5,CASSRAGGNQPQHF
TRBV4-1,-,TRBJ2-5,CASSRKGTGQGLETQYF
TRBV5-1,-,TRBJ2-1,CASTTRSSSYNEQFF
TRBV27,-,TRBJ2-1,CASSPRLAGGPDNEQFF
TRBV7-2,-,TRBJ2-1,CASSSPTTGPYNEQFF
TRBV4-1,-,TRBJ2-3,CASSQGPGAGARDTQYF
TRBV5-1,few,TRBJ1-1,CASSLGTGANTEAFF
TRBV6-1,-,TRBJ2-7,CAHSQGRSYEQYF
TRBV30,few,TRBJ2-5,CAWSNGLGVTSGPMEETQYF
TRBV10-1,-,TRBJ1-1,CASSEQQGLTEAFF
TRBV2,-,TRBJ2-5,CASSTRLAGQETQYF
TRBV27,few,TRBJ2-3,CASSLSIASGRVPDTQYF
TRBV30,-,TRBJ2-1,CAWSARGSGFYNEQFF
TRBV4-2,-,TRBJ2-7,CASSQDLYGAYEQYF
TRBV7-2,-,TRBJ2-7,CASSLGGQKYEQYF
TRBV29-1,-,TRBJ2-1,CSAGSGTLSYNEQFF
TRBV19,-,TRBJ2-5,CASRGRVETQYF
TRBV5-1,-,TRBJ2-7,CASAQDGAYEQYF
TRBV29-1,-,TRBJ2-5,CSAGRGFETQYF
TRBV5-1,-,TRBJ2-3,CASSRSGSADTQYF
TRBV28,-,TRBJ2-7,CASSFPNYEQYF
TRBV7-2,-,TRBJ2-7,CASGDRGRYEQYF
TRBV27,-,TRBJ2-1,CASRRTGDTEQFF
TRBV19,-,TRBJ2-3,CASSIGTSGSSLRNTQYF
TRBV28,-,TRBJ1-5,CASRLSDRYSQPQHF
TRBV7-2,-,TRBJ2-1,CASSLGQGVYNEQFF
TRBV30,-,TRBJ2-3,CAWTPTGGVTDTQYF
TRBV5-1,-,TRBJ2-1,CASSLSGSGSNEQFF
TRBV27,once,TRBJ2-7,CASSLSGGGKQYF
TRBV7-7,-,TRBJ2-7,CASSYDRGPNEQYF
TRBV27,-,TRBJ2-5,CASRKAGVRETQYF
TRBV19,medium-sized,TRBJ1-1,CASRGWVTEAFF